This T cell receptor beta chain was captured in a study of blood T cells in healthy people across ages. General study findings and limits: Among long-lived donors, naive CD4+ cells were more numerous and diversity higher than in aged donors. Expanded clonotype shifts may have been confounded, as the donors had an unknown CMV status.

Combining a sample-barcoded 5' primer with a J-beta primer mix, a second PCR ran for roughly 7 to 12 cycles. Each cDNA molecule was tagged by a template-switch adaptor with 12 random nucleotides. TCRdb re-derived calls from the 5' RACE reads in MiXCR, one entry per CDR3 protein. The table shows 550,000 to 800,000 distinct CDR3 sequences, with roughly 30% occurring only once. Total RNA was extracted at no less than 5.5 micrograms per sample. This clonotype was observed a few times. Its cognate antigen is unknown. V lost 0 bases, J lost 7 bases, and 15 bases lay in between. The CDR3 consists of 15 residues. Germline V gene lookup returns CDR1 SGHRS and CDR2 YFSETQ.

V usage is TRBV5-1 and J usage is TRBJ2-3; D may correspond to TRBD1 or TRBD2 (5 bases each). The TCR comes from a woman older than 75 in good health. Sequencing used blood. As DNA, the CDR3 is TGCGCCAGCAGCTTGGAAGGGACCAAAAAATATACGCAGTATTTT. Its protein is CASSLEGTKKYTQYF.